This T cell receptor beta chain was recorded in a study of shared clonotypes between healthy human individuals. Study-wide points: Donor scarcity curtailed the genetic and exposure-history diversity represented herein.

Libraries were prepared by immunoSEQ multiplex PCR; TCRdb keeps only in-frame clonotypes and omits some of them. The table shows about 2.1 million clones, with 85% to 95% occurring only once. On this clone: Its target is unknown. This CDR3 is also generated by other DNA sequences in the sample.

Germline V gene data show CDR1 as SGDLS and CDR2 as YYNGEE. The CDR3 extends over 17 amino acids. The V and J ends lost 0 bases and 0 bases, in that order; junction bases with no gene match: 4. Naive-designated CD8 cells lacked CD45RO, were positively enriched for CCR7, and omitted terminally differentiated effector memory CD45RA+ cells. The V call is TRBV9, the J call TRBJ2-2, with 8 nucleotides matching TRBD2. Sequencing input: naive CD8+ T cells from PBMCs. This TCR was sampled from a man between 18 and 35 years old in good health. Some clones in this sample may be carry-over from other donors' samples. The CDR3: CASSVETSGANTGELFF. CDR3 DNA: TGTGCCAGCAGCGTAGAAACTAGCGGCGCGAACACCGGGGAGCTGTTTTTT.